The present entry profiles one TCR beta chain with its context. These data come from a study of cytomegalovirus exposure and HLA in healthy donors. The protocol was immunoSEQ multiplex PCR, while the TCRdb copy is restricted to in-frame clones and leaves out a portion. The table includes around 400,000 clones, roughly 90% detected once. The CDR3 consists of 15 residues. The V end was cut by 3 bases, the J end by 0 bases, with 8 bases between. Germline lookup yields CDR1 SEHNR and CDR2 FQNEAQ (reference sequence). The origin of this receptor is a woman aged 18-30 years in good health and CMV-seronegative. Sequenced: PBMCs. V gene TRBV7-9 combines with J gene TRBJ2-2; a weak D match, TRBD2 (5 bases). The CDR3 region has the DNA TGTGCCAGCAGCTTGGGAGACACGAACACCGGGGAGCTGTTTTTT. Residues: CASSLGDTNTGELFF. The variable domain in full, completed from reference TRBV7-9 and TRBJ2-2, reads DTGVSQNPRHKITKRGQNVTFRCDPISEHNRLYWYRQTLGQGPEFLTYFQNEAQLEKSRLLSDRFSAERPKGSFSTLEIQRTEQGDSAMYLCASSLGDTNTGELFFGEGSRLTVL.